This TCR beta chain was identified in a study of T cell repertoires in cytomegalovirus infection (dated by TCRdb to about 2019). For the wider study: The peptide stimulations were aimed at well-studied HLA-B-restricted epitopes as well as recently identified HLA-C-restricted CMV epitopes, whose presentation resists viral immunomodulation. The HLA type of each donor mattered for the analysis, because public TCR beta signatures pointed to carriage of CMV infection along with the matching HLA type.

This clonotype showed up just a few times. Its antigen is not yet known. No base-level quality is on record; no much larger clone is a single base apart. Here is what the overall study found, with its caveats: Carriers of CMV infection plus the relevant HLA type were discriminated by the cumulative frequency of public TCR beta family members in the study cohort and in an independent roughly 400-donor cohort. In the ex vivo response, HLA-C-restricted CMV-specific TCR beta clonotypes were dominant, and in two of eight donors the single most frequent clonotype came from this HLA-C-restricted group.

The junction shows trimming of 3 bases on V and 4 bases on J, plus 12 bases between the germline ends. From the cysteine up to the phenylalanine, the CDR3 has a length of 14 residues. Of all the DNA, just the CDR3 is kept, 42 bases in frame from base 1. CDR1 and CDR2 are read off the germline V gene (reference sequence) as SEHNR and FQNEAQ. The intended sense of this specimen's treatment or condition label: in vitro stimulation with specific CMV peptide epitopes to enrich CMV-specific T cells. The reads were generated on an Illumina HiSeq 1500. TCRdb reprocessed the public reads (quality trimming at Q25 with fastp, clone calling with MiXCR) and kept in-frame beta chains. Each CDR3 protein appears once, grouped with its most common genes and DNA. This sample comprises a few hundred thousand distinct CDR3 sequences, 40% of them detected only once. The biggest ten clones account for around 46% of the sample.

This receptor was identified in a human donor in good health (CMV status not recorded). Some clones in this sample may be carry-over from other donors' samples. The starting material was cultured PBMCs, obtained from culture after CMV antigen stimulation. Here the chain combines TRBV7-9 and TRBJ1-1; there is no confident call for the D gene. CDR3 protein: CASSFRAAFTEAFF. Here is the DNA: TGTGCCAGCAGCTTTCGAGCTGCCTTCACTGAAGCTTTCTTT.